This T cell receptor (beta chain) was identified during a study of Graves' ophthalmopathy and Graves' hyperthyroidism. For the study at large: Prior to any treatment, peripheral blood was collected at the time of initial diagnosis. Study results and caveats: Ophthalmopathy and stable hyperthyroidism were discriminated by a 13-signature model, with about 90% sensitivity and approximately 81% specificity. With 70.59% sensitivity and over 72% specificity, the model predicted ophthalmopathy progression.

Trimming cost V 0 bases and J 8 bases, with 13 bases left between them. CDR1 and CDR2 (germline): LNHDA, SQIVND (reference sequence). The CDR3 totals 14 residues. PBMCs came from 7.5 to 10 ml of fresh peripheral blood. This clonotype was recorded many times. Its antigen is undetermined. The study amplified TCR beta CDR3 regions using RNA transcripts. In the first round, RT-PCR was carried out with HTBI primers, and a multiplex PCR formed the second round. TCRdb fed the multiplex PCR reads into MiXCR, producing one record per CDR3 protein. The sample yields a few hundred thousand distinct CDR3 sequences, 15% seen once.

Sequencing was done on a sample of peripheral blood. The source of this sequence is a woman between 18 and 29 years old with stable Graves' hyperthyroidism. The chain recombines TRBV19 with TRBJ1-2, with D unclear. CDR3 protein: CASSIEWGGHGYTF. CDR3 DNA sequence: TGTGCCAGTAGTATAGAATGGGGAGGGCACGGCTACACCTTC.